Shown below are 27 T cell receptor beta chains from a single sample sequenced in a study of control samples from healthy donors and cancer patients. Produced via immunoSEQ multiplex PCR; TCRdb's table is partial and in-frame only. The sample holds over 100,000 clones, 90% seen once. The sequenced material came from blood. Source of these receptors: a man in his forties in good health.

The rearrangement links TRBV5-8 to TRBJ1-6, with a possible D match to TRBD1 (6 bases). V lost 4 bases to trimming and J lost 3 bases, with 17 bases between them. Germline CDR1 and CDR2: SGHTS and YDEGEE. The length of the CDR3 is 17 residues. The CDR3 coding sequence is TGTGCCAGCAGCCTCGCGGGGGGGGCTCGCTATAATTCACCCCTCCACTTT. It encodes CASSLAGGARYNSPLHF.

The CDR3 reads CASSIQGQGAKNIQYF. The CDR3 DNA follows: TGTGCCAGTAGTATCCAGGGCCAGGGAGCCAAAAACATTCAGTACTTC. The chain recombines TRBV19 with TRBJ2-4, with D tentatively TRBD1 (5 bases). The CDR3 length is 16 residues. Germline CDR1 LNHDA, CDR2 SQIVND (reference sequence). V lost 3 bases to trimming and J lost 0 bases, with 12 bases between them.

This chain joins TRBV30 and TRBJ1-1; D gene uncertain. There are 13 residues in the CDR3. V was shortened by 3 bases and J by 4 bases, with 12 bases between the two germline ends. CDR1 is GTSNPN and CDR2 is SVGIG in the germline V gene (reference sequence). CDR3 sequence reads: CAWRGTWGTEAFF. The CDR3 coding sequence is TGTGCCTGGAGGGGAACCTGGGGCACTGAAGCTTTCTTT.

The sample holds one count of this clone. The V gene is TRBV10-3, the J gene TRBJ2-7; D possibly matches TRBD1 or TRBD2 (5 bases each). The ends were cut back, 10 bases at V and 5 bases at J, with 18 bases in the middle. Per germline, CDR1 ENHRY and CDR2 SYGVKD. The CDR3 is made up of 13 amino acids. The CDR3 sequence is CATRGQGSDEQYF. CDR3 in DNA: TGTGCCACCCGAGGGCAGGGTTCGGACGAGCAGTACTTC.

This chain connects TRBV29-1 to TRBJ1-2; TRBD1 agrees at 8 bases. V lost 6 bases and J lost 0; bases outside the gene matches: 9. Looked up from germline, CDR1 is SQVTM and CDR2 is ANQGSEA. This CDR3 region has 15 residues. DNA for the CDR3: TGCAGCGTCGCAGGGGGCCCCTCAGCTAACTATGGCTACACCTTC. Amino acids: CSVAGGPSANYGYTF. Using reference TRBV29-1 and TRBJ1-2 for the parts outside the CDR3, the full variable domain is SAVISQKPSRDICQRGTSLTIQCQVDSQVTMMFWYRQQPGQSLTLIATANQGSEATYESGFVIDKFPISRPNLTFSTLTVSNMSPEDSSIYLCSVAGGPSANYGYTFGSGTRLTVV.

V gene TRBV6-5 combines with J gene TRBJ2-5, with TRBD2 matching 7 bases. The CDR3 is made up of 15 amino acids. Trimming removed 5 bases from V and 5 bases from J; junction bases left unmatched: 11. CDR1 and CDR2 from the germline V gene are MNHEY and SVGAGI. The CDR3 loop is CASSPGTTEVETQYF. The CDR3 nucleotides read TGTGCCAGCAGTCCCGGGACTACCGAGGTGGAGACCCAGTACTTC.

The chain is built from TRBV5-1 and TRBJ1-1; maybe TRBD1 (5 bases). The CDR3 contains 16 residues. V lost 4 bases and J lost 3, with 19 bases in between. Germline CDR1 SGHRS, CDR2 YFSETQ. CDR3 sequence: CASSPGTGVSDTEAFF. CDR3 nucleotide sequence: TGCGCCAGCAGCCCCGGGACCGGGGTTTCGGACACTGAAGCTTTCTTT.

The J gene is TRBJ1-3, the V gene TRBV18; D is ambiguous. Trimming pared 0 bases from V and 2 bases from J, leaving 2 bases between. The CDR3 has 13 amino acids. Germline V lookup: CDR1 KGHSH, CDR2 LQKENI. The DNA of the CDR3 is TGTGCCAGCTCACCACCTACTGGAAACACCATATATTTT. This sequence encodes CASSPPTGNTIYF. Together with reference TRBV18 and TRBJ1-3, the CDR3 gives the full variable domain: NAGVMQNPRHLVRRRGQEARLRCSPMKGHSHVYWYRQLPEEGLKFMVYLQKENIIDESGMPKERFSAEFPKEGPSILRIQQVVRGDSAAYFCASSPPTGNTIYFGEGSWLTVV.

This chain links TRBV21-1 with TRBJ2-7. TRBV21-1 is shown as a pseudogene. CDR3 size: 13 residues. The CDR3 is CASSKVAFYEQYF. The CDR3 DNA reads TGTGCCAGCAGCAAAGTCGCATTCTACGAGCAGTACTTC.

The chain is built from TRBV5-6 and TRBJ2-2, with 7 nucleotides matching TRBD1. J gave up 4 bases and V 2 bases, and 8 bases lay outside the gene matches. Looked up from germline, CDR1 is SGHDT and CDR2 is YYEEEE. CDR3 size: 16 residues. CDR3 sequence reads: CASSLLDREPTGELFF. The CDR3 DNA reads TGTGCCAGCAGCTTACTAGACAGGGAGCCCACCGGGGAGCTGTTTTTT.

This chain joins TRBV29-1 and TRBJ1-4, with 10 bases matching TRBD1. The junction had 7 bases not matched to a gene; V was cut back by 7 bases and J by 2 bases. The germline CDR1 and CDR2 sequences are SQVTM and ANQGSEA. The CDR3 runs 15 residues. CDR3 DNA sequence: TGCAGCGCCTGGGGGACAGGGGTGACTAATGAAAAACTGTTTTTT. This translates into CSAWGTGVTNEKLFF. The full variable domain, its missing parts supplied by reference TRBV29-1 and TRBJ1-4, is SAVISQKPSRDICQRGTSLTIQCQVDSQVTMMFWYRQQPGQSLTLIATANQGSEATYESGFVIDKFPISRPNLTFSTLTVSNMSPEDSSIYLCSAWGTGVTNEKLFFGSGTQLSVL.

The gene calls are TRBV7-8 and TRBJ2-2, with D possibly matching TRBD2 (5 bases). The CDR3 covers 14 residues. Germline CDR1 reads SGHVS; CDR2 reads FQNEAQ. Trimming took off 2 bases at V and 3 bases at J, with 7 bases between the two ends. The CDR3 DNA follows: TGTGCCAGCAGCTTAAGGGAGTACACCGGGGAGCTGTTTTTT. Amino acid sequence: CASSLREYTGELFF.

The rearrangement uses TRBV28 and TRBJ2-1; TRBD2 is a possible D gene (6 bases). The V end lost 6 bases, the J end lost 2 bases, and 14 bases lay between the germline ends. Germline V CDR1 and CDR2: MDHEN, SYDVKM. This CDR3 is 15 amino acids long. The CDR3 here is CASSNWRGPYNEQFF. The CDR3 DNA follows: TGTGCCAGCAGCAATTGGCGGGGCCCCTACAATGAGCAGTTCTTC.

The gene calls are TRBV18 and TRBJ2-7; D is undetermined. Germline V gives CDR1 KGHSH, CDR2 LQKENI. The V gene lost 6 bases and the J gene lost 8 bases, with 17 bases spanning the gap. CDR3 length: 13 residues. CDR3 nucleotide sequence: TGTGCCAGCTCTGATCTTAAGGGCGCTAAGCAGTACTTC. Amino acid sequence: CASSDLKGAKQYF.

The rearrangement joins TRBV11-3 to TRBJ1-1, with D unresolved. Trimming removed 1 base at V and 1 base at J, with 7 bases between. This CDR3 is 14 amino acids long. Looked up from germline, CDR1 is SGHNT and CDR2 is YENEEA. This CDR3 reads CASSLGPSNTEAFF. The CDR3 nucleotides read TGTGCCAGCAGCTTAGGCCCCTCGAACACTGAAGCTTTCTTT.

The chain combines TRBV9 with TRBJ2-1, with 7 bases identical to TRBD1. CDR1 SGDLS and CDR2 YYNGEE come from the germline V gene. The CDR3 runs 16 residues. V shed 3 bases, J shed 3 bases, and the junction held 9 bases outside the gene matches. The CDR3 loop is CASSGRRQGYYNEQFF. The CDR3 DNA is TGTGCCAGCAGCGGCAGGCGACAGGGCTACTACAATGAGCAGTTCTTC.

The chain is built from TRBV7-9 and TRBJ2-7, with D hard to call. V lost 4 bases, J lost 0 bases, and 10 bases lay in between. The V gene's germline CDR1 is SEHNR and CDR2 FQNEAQ (reference sequence). The CDR3 is 14 residues long. The CDR3 here is CASSWLTSSYEQYF. CDR3 sequence (DNA): TGTGCCAGCAGCTGGTTAACGAGCTCCTACGAGCAGTACTTC.

The chain combines TRBV6-5 with TRBJ2-1; no reliable D call. V lost 0 bases to trimming and J lost 3 bases, with 12 bases between them. CDR1 and CDR2 (germline): MNHEY, SVGAGI. CDR3 length: 16 amino acids. CDR3 in amino acids: CASSYSGQAFYNEQFF. The CDR3 DNA sequence: TGTGCCAGCAGTTACTCAGGTCAGGCCTTCTACAATGAGCAGTTCTTC.

The CDR3 bases are TGTGCCAGCAGCCCACAGGGGGGCGAGCAGTACTTC. It specifies CASSPQGGEQYF. The V gene is TRBV27, the J gene TRBJ2-7; TRBD1 matches at 8 bases. Germline trimming cut 6 bases from V and 6 bases from J; bases unmatched to any gene: 4. Germline CDR1 MNHEY, CDR2 SMNVEV (reference sequence). CDR3 length: 12 residues.

CDR3: CASSVAYRGNTEAFF. The CDR3 DNA sequence: TGTGCCAGCAGCGTAGCTTATCGAGGAAACACTGAAGCTTTCTTT. The V and J genes are TRBV9 and TRBJ1-1; D ambiguous. This CDR3 has 15 residues. CDR1 SGDLS and CDR2 YYNGEE come from the germline V gene. Trimming took 0 bases from V and 2 from J, leaving 11 bases between them.

This rearrangement joins TRBV7-9 to TRBJ2-1; 9 bases agree with TRBD1. Losses at the gene ends were 5 bases for V and 7 bases for J; bases not matched to a gene: 15. The germline V gene has CDR1 SEHNR and CDR2 FQNEAQ (reference sequence). The CDR3 has 17 amino acids. The CDR3 loop reads CASSDSPHRGHNNEQFF. Here the CDR3 DNA reads TGTGCCAGCAGCGATTCCCCGCACAGGGGGCATAATAATGAGCAGTTCTTC. The whole variable domain, filled in from reference TRBV7-9 and TRBJ2-1, reads DTGVSQNPRHKITKRGQNVTFRCDPISEHNRLYWYRQTLGQGPEFLTYFQNEAQLEKSRLLSDRFSAERPKGSFSTLEIQRTEQGDSAMYLCASSDSPHRGHNNEQFFGPGTRLTVL.

The V gene is TRBV5-1, the J gene TRBJ1-6, with a tentative D call TRBD1 (6 bases). Germline V gene data show CDR1 as SGHRS and CDR2 as YFSETQ. The CDR3 spans 17 residues. V shed 3 bases and J shed 10 bases, with 23 bases lying between them. DNA of the CDR3: TGCGCCAGCAGCTGGAAGCCTGAGACCAGGGGAAGCTCACCCCTCCACTTT. It encodes CASSWKPETRGSSPLHF.

The chain recombines TRBV9 with TRBJ2-2, with 7 positions matching TRBD2. Germline CDR1 is SGDLS and CDR2 is YYNGEE. V trimming: 3 bases; J trimming: 1 base; junction bases outside the gene matches: 6. The CDR3 loop spans 16 amino acids. CDR3 sequence reads: CASSGASGGNTGELFF. The DNA of the CDR3 is TGTGCCAGCAGCGGAGCGTCGGGGGGGAACACCGGGGAGCTGTTTTTT.

V is TRBV9 and J is TRBJ1-4; D might be TRBD1 (6 bases). CDR3 length: 14 residues. Per germline, CDR1 SGDLS and CDR2 YYNGEE. Trimming removed 4 bases from V and 0 bases from J, with 7 bases in between. The DNA for the CDR3 is TGTGCCAGCAGCCGGACAGCAACTAATGAAAAACTGTTTTTT. This encodes CASSRTATNEKLFF.

In DNA, the CDR3 is TGTGCCAGCTCCCCGGCCGGGGCCCAGCTGGGGCCTGGAAACACCATATATTTT. It yields the protein CASSPAGAQLGPGNTIYF. V usage is TRBV18 and J usage is TRBJ1-3, with D tentatively TRBD1 (5 bases). In germline, CDR1 is KGHSH, CDR2 LQKENI. The CDR3 sequence is 18 residues long. V was trimmed by 6 bases and J by 2 bases, leaving 23 bases between them.

The chain employs TRBV20-1 and TRBJ1-6; a possible D gene is TRBD1 (5 bases). V gave up 3 bases and J gave up 3 bases, with 12 bases separating them. Germline CDR1 DFQATT, CDR2 SNEGSKA (reference sequence). The CDR3 has 15 residues. The DNA of the CDR3 is TGCAGTGCTAGTATGGGGGGAAGCTATAATTCACCCCTCCACTTT. It codes for CSASMGGSYNSPLHF.

The rearrangement joins TRBV5-1 to TRBJ2-1, with 13 nucleotides matching TRBD2. After removal of 0 bases from V and 9 bases from J, the junction contained 3 bases not matched to a gene. This CDR3 is built from 15 residues. Per germline, CDR1 SGHRS and CDR2 YFSETQ. The CDR3 spells CASSLATSGGIEQFF. CDR3 bases: TGCGCCAGCAGCTTGGCGACTAGCGGGGGGATTGAGCAGTTCTTC.